This T cell receptor beta chain was sequenced for a study of PD-1 blockade in classical Hodgkin lymphoma. The CDR3 length is 17 residues. The ends were cut back, 2 bases at V and 6 bases at J, with 17 bases in the middle. Germline V gives CDR1 KGHSH, CDR2 LQKENI. This clone came up many times. Its antigen remains unidentified. Findings and limits, study-wide: Newly diagnosed patients were said to have less baseline TCR diversity than healthy donors did. Patients who responded completely had about the same baseline diversity as newly diagnosed patients.

Sequencing used immunoSEQ multiplex PCR; TCRdb keeps in-frame clones, though not all of them. The sample contains more than 140,000 clones, approximately 80% of which appear only once. All patients experienced relapse after autologous stem cell transplantation, and brentuximab vedotin exposure was variable. The TCR was taken from a human donor with classical Hodgkin lymphoma. Specimen: peripheral blood mononuclear cells (PBMCs), collected before the second cycle of nivolumab. This sequence joins TRBV18 and TRBJ1-6, with D unresolved. The CDR3 bases are TGTGCCAGCTCACCATGGTTAACAGCCGCGCCTAATTCACCCCTCCACTTT. Translating gives CASSPWLTAAPNSPLHF.